The entry below describes one TCR beta chain. The data are from a study of blood T cell repertoires in COVID-19. Measured with immunoSEQ multiplex PCR; TCRdb has only the in-frame clones, and not every one. This table has about 140,000 clones, over 75% appearing once. Trimming took off 1 base at V and 5 bases at J, with 13 bases between the two ends. Germline V CDR1 and CDR2: PRHDT, FYEKMQ (reference sequence). This CDR3 comprises 15 residues. The source of this sequence is a woman aged 45-65 years with acute or convalescent COVID-19. The material sequenced was peripheral blood. V and J are TRBV13 and TRBJ2-3; D is perhaps TRBD1 (6 bases). CDR3 protein: CASSLDGGEGDTQYF. CDR3 nucleotide sequence: TGTGCCAGCAGCTTAGATGGGGGCGAAGGAGATACGCAGTATTTT.